This record covers a single TCR beta chain. This entry is derived from a study of T-cell reconstitution after alpha-beta-depleted transplantation in children. Unique molecular identifiers were incorporated into the prepared TCRbeta library. TCRdb redid the calling of the PCR reads with MiXCR, one entry per CDR3 protein. The table lists about 500,000 distinct CDR3 sequences, approximately 32% of them singletons. This CDR3 region has 13 residues. Between the trimmed V and J ends, which lost 10 bases and 4 bases, there was a span of 16 bases. CDR1 and CDR2 from the germline V gene are LNHDA and SQIVND (reference sequence).

The chain couples TRBV19 to TRBJ1-1, with D possibly TRBD1 on 6 matching bases. This TCR was recovered from a human donor who donated a stem cell graft to a child with aplastic anemia. Sequencing was performed on PBMCs from the stem cell graft donor, taken from the stem cell graft. DNA of the CDR3: TGTGCCATCAGGGGCCGTTGGGGCACTGAAGCTTTCTTT. This translates into CAIRGRWGTEAFF.